This T cell receptor beta chain was retrieved from a study of shared clonotypes between healthy human individuals. Study-level findings and limits: Memory subsets had estimated richness that was generally smaller than that of naive subsets. Among a handful of donors, about 4.6% of naive CD4 clonotypes were found in common.

The test was conducted at deep level. Sequencing was performed with immunoSEQ multiplex PCR; in TCRdb, only in-frame clones are kept and a portion is missing. This sample has 900,000 to 1,200,000 clones, with approximately 78% found just once. J gave up 6 bases and V 0 bases, and 6 bases lay outside the gene matches. The CDR3 is 17 amino acids. Looked up from germline, CDR1 is SGHRS and CDR2 is YFSETQ. Notes on this clone: The target antigen is unknown.

The sequence was collected from a man aged 18 to 35 in good health. Some clones in this sample may be carry-over from other donors' samples. This chain joins TRBV5-1 and TRBJ2-3; 14 bases match TRBD2. The sample was memory CD4+ T cells from PBMCs. Subset specified: CD45RA-negative fraction. The CDR3 DNA reads TGCGCCAGCAGCTTGGCGACTAGCGGGAGGGCCGGGGATACGCAGTATTTT. This translates into CASSLATSGRAGDTQYF. Full variable domain (rest looked up from reference TRBV5-1 and TRBJ2-3): KAGVTQTPRYLIKTRGQQVTLSCSPISGHRSVSWYQQTPGQGLQFLFEYFSETQRNKGNFPGRFSGRQFSNSRSEMNVSTLELGDSALYLCASSLATSGRAGDTQYFGPGTRLTVL.